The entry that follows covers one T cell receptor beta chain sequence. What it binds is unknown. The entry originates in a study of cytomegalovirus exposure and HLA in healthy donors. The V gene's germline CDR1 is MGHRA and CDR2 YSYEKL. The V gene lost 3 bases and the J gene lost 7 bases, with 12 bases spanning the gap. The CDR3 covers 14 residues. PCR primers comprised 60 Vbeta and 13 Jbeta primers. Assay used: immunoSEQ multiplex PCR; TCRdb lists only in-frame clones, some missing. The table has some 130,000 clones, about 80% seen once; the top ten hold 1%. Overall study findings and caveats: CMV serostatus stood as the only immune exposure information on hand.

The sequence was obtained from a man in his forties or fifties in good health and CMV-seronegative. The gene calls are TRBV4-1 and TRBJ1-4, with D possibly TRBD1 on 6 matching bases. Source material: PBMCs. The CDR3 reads CASSQQGSVEKLFF. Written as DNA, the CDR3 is TGCGCCAGCAGCCAGCAGGGGTCTGTTGAAAAACTGTTTTTT.